These 20 T cell receptor beta chains share one sample of origin, sequenced in a study of vaccination effects on CD4 cells after COVID-19. Produced via immunoSEQ multiplex PCR; TCRdb's table is partial and in-frame only. The sample yields about 20,000 clones, approximately 70% seen once. Their cognate antigens are unknown. ViraFEST used viral peptide pools to expand antigen-specific CD4+ T cells before sequencing. Once cultured for roughly 10 days, the cells underwent separation to obtain CD4+ T cells. Recipients of the vaccine had no prior SARS-CoV-2 infection and negative nucleocapsid antibodies. The material sequenced was CD4+ T cells from PBMCs cultured with HCoV-NL63 spike peptides, taken before COVID-19 vaccination. All receptors derive from a human donor who received a COVID-19 vaccine.

The chain is built from TRBV7-9 and TRBJ1-2; 9 bases match TRBD1. The CDR3 is 14 amino acids. Trimming took 3 bases from V and 7 from J; bases not matched to a gene: 6. CDR1 and CDR2 (germline): SEHNR, FQNEAQ (reference sequence). CDR3 residues: CASSLTGGNGGYTF. Written as DNA, the CDR3 is TGTGCCAGCAGCTTGACAGGGGGTAATGGTGGCTACACCTTC. Full variable domain (rest looked up from reference TRBV7-9 and TRBJ1-2): DTGVSQNPRHKITKRGQNVTFRCDPISEHNRLYWYRQTLGQGPEFLTYFQNEAQLEKSRLLSDRFSAERPKGSFSTLEIQRTEQGDSAMYLCASSLTGGNGGYTFGSGTRLTVV.

This clone occurred a few times. V and J are TRBV10-3 and TRBJ1-2; D gene unclear. Trimming removed 2 bases from V and 0 bases from J, with 4 bases in between. The CDR3 extends over 13 amino acids. Germline lookup yields CDR1 ENHRY and CDR2 SYGVKD. CDR3 nucleotides: TGTGCCATCAGTGAGACAGCTAACTATGGCTACACCTTC. Translating gives CAISETANYGYTF.

The table lists this clone with a count of one. The chain links TRBV25-1 to TRBJ2-7; 7 nucleotides align to TRBD1. The germline CDR1 and CDR2 sequences are MGHDK and SYGVNS. The CDR3 covers 13 residues. Trimming at V came to 6 bases and at J to 0 bases, leaving 2 bases not matched to a gene. CDR3 sequence: CASRGQASYEQYF. The CDR3 nucleotides read TGTGCCAGCAGAGGACAGGCCTCCTACGAGCAGTACTTC.

This clone was seen only a few times. The chain recombines TRBV7-2 with TRBJ2-7; D might be TRBD2 (6 bases). There are 12 residues in the CDR3. Trimming removed 5 bases at V and 3 bases at J, with 8 bases between. Per germline, CDR1 SGHTA and CDR2 FQGNSA. The CDR3 region is CASSLSGYEQYF. For the CDR3, the DNA is TGTGCCAGCAGCCTTAGCGGCTACGAGCAGTACTTC.

This chain connects TRBV3-1 (or the pseudogene TRBV3-2) to TRBJ2-7, with 9 bases aligning to TRBD2. The V gene end was trimmed by 4 bases and the J gene end by 3 bases; junction bases not matched to a gene: 7. This CDR3 is 15 amino acids long. CDR1 LGHDT and CDR2 YNNKEL come from the germline V gene (reference sequence). CDR3 region: CASSLSHSGSYEQYF. The CDR3 nucleotides are TGTGCCAGCAGCCTTTCGCATAGCGGGAGCTACGAGCAGTACTTC.

This chain connects TRBV27 to TRBJ1-2, with 8 positions matching TRBD1. This CDR3 is 13 amino acids long. The V gene end was trimmed by 6 bases and the J gene end by 7 bases; junction bases not matched to a gene: 7. Germline lookup yields CDR1 MNHEY and CDR2 SMNVEV (reference sequence). The DNA of the CDR3 is TGTGCCAGCAGGGGACAGGCGAAGACTGGCTACACCTTC. Protein sequence: CASRGQAKTGYTF.

This clone showed up just a few times. V gene TRBV5-1 combines with J gene TRBJ2-2; TRBD2 is a possible D gene (6 bases). CDR3 length equals 14 residues. Germline-derived CDR1 and CDR2 are SGHRS and YFSETQ. V lost 4 bases and J 13 bases, leaving 20 bases between the germline ends. As DNA, the CDR3 is TGCGCCAGCAGCCTCTGGGGGGACTCCGCTTGGCTGTTTTTT. It translates to CASSLWGDSAWLFF.

Only a few counts were recorded for this clone. This chain joins TRBV15 and TRBJ2-4; D is unresolved. CDR3 size: 17 residues. Germline V gene sequence: CDR1 LNHNV, CDR2 YYDKDF (reference sequence). Trimming stripped 5 bases from V and 4 bases from J, with 21 bases between. The CDR3 protein is CATSSPRGTAAKNIQYF. CDR3 DNA: TGTGCCACCAGCTCCCCCAGAGGAACAGCTGCGAAAAACATTCAGTACTTC.

The chain is built from TRBV7-9 and TRBJ2-1, with 9 bases lining up with TRBD2. Trimming cost V 7 bases and J 8 bases; bases outside gene matches: 18. The CDR3 totals 17 residues. Germline V gives CDR1 SEHNR, CDR2 FQNEAQ (reference sequence). The CDR3 DNA is TGTGCCAGCACCCGCTTCTGGTTAGCGGGGGATTCCGATGAGCAGTTCTTC. Translated, it gives CASTRFWLAGDSDEQFF. Based on the CDR3 plus reference TRBV7-9 and TRBJ2-1, the full variable domain is DTGVSQNPRHKITKRGQNVTFRCDPISEHNRLYWYRQTLGQGPEFLTYFQNEAQLEKSRLLSDRFSAERPKGSFSTLEIQRTEQGDSAMYLCASTRFWLAGDSDEQFFGPGTRLTVL.

V gene TRBV5-4 combines with J gene TRBJ2-2; D possibly corresponds to TRBD2 (5 bases). The CDR3 is 16 residues long. Germline CDR1 reads SGHNT; CDR2 reads YYREEE (reference sequence). V lost 1 base, J lost 3 bases, and 13 bases lay in between. The CDR3 DNA reads TGTGCCAGCAGCTTGAAGACTACCGGTTACACCGGGGAGCTGTTTTTT. It is translated as CASSLKTTGYTGELFF.

The V gene is TRBV7-9, the J gene TRBJ1-6, with TRBD1 identical over 7 bases. V lost 5 bases and J lost 4; bases outside the gene matches: 8. Per germline, CDR1 SEHNR and CDR2 FQNEAQ (reference sequence). The CDR3 has 16 residues. CDR3 nucleotides: TGTGCCAGCAGCACTGGGACAGAAACTTATAATTCACCCCTCCACTTT. Translating it yields CASSTGTETYNSPLHF.

The chain has TRBV2 and TRBJ1-1; D is unclear. The V and J ends lost 4 bases and 1 base respectively, with 4 bases between them. Germline CDR1 reads SNHLY; CDR2 reads FYNNEI. The CDR3 contains 12 residues. The CDR3 DNA sequence: TGTGCCAGCAGTGCCGGGAACACTGAAGCTTTCTTT. It yields the protein CASSAGNTEAFF.

The V call is TRBV3-1 (or the pseudogene TRBV3-2), the J call TRBJ2-1; TRBD2 matches 7 bases. This CDR3 contains 16 residues. In germline, CDR1 is LGHDT, CDR2 YNNKEL (reference sequence). V lost 2 bases and J lost 7; bases outside the gene matches: 11. The CDR3 region is CASSQSGGRVYNEQFF. Written as DNA, the CDR3 is TGTGCCAGCAGCCAATCGGGCGGGAGAGTTTATAATGAGCAGTTCTTC.

The V gene is TRBV10-1, the J gene TRBJ2-1, with 8 bases lining up with TRBD2. CDR1 and CDR2 (germline): WNHNN, SYGVQD (reference sequence). The trim removed 3 bases at V and 0 bases at J, leaving 4 bases unmatched. The CDR3 is 16 amino acids. CDR3: CASSDSGGSSYNEQFF. CDR3 nucleotides: TGCGCCAGCAGTGATTCGGGGGGGAGCTCCTACAATGAGCAGTTCTTC.

The J gene is TRBJ2-7, the V gene TRBV9; the D is unclear. This CDR3 region has 15 residues. V lost 0 bases to trimming and J lost 4 bases, with 14 bases between them. Germline CDR1 is SGDLS and CDR2 is YYNGEE. Here the CDR3 DNA reads TGTGCCAGCAGCGTAGCAGCTACCCCTGCGTACGAGCAGTACTTC. Translated: CASSVAATPAYEQYF.

The J gene is TRBJ2-3, the V gene TRBV12-3 or TRBV12-4; D call uncertain. Trimming removed 6 bases from V and 9 bases from J, with 10 bases in between. This CDR3 region has 11 residues. CDR3 in amino acids: CASRGGRTQYF. CDR3 in DNA: TGTGCCAGCAGGGGTGGTAGGACGCAGTATTTT.

The CDR3, as DNA: TGTGCCAGCAGCTTACAGGGGGCGCGTGGTATGAACACTGAAGCTTTCTTT. Protein: CASSLQGARGMNTEAFF. The gene calls are TRBV21-1 and TRBJ1-1; TRBD1 is the table's D call, not checked against the DNA. TRBV21-1 is reported as a pseudogene. The CDR3 sequence is 17 residues long.

The chain carries TRBV6-2 or TRBV6-3 and TRBJ2-7, with 11 nucleotides matching TRBD1. The germline V gene encodes CDR1 MNHEY and CDR2 SVGEGT. V shed 6 bases and J 3 bases; nucleotides not matched to a gene: 13. CDR3 length: 17 amino acids. CDR3 sequence: CASSPYLGGTGGYEQYF. CDR3 nucleotide sequence: TGTGCCAGCAGCCCTTATCTGGGCGGGACAGGGGGCTACGAGCAGTACTTC.

This clone appeared a single time. V usage is TRBV6-4 and J usage is TRBJ1-1; D gene uncertain. The germline gives CDR1 MRHNA, CDR2 SNTAGT. This CDR3 is 13 amino acids long. Deletions cut 3 bases from V and 1 base from J, with 6 bases between. The CDR3 DNA is TGTGCCAGCAGTGAAATCCAGAACACTGAAGCTTTCTTT. Its translation is CASSEIQNTEAFF.

This clone has just a few counts. This chain links TRBV5-1 with TRBJ2-1; 8 nucleotides match TRBD2. The CDR3 sequence is 16 residues long. Trimming took 0 bases from V and 6 from J; bases not matched to a gene: 8. CDR1 is SGHRS and CDR2 is YFSETQ in the germline V gene. The CDR3, as DNA: TGCGCCAGCAGCTTGGCCATGACGGGAGGGGGCAATGAGCAGTTCTTC. This codes for CASSLAMTGGGNEQFF.